Shown below are 25 T cell receptor beta chains from a single sample sequenced in a study of vaccination and CD4 T cells after COVID-19. Sequence data for DNA of cultured CD4+ T cells were generated by the Oncomine TCR Beta short-read assay. TCRdb reprocessed the PCR reads via MiXCR and lists one record per CDR3 protein. This sample yields about 20,000 distinct CDR3 sequences, of which about half are seen a single time; approximately 13% belongs to the top ten. This sample's treatment: roughly 11-day PBMC culture with coronavirus spike peptide pools or control peptides (ViraFEST assay). These TCRs' antigens remain unknown. The sequenced sample consisted of cultured CD4+ T cells from blood. These TCRs come from a human donor with COVID-19.

V is TRBV12-3 or TRBV12-4 and J is TRBJ2-3, with 7 bases lining up with TRBD1. The junction had 7 bases not matched to a gene; V was cut back by 6 bases and J by 1 base. This CDR3 has 15 residues. CDR3 sequence: CASSYRQGGTDTQYF. The CDR3 DNA is TGTGCCAGCAGCTATCGACAGGGAGGCACAGATACGCAGTATTTT.

This chain connects TRBV7-2 to TRBJ2-7, with D tentatively TRBD1 (5 bases). Trimming took 5 bases from V and 7 from J, leaving 15 bases between them. Germline values: CDR1 SGHTA, CDR2 FQGNSA. The CDR3 contains 13 residues. The CDR3 spells CASSVQGQREQYF. CDR3 DNA: TGTGCCAGCAGCGTTCAGGGTCAGAGGGAGCAGTACTTC.

The chain recombines TRBV20-1 with TRBJ2-1, with 7 bases that match TRBD2. Trimming at V came to 3 bases and at J to 3 bases, leaving 2 bases not matched to a gene. The CDR3 is 13 residues long. CDR1 and CDR2 from the germline V gene are DFQATT and SNEGSKA (reference sequence). The CDR3 sequence: CSASGGNYNEQFF. CDR3 nucleotide sequence: TGCAGTGCTAGCGGGGGGAACTACAATGAGCAGTTCTTC.

This chain joins TRBV6-5 and TRBJ1-3; TRBD1 aligns across 7 bases. The CDR3 totals 16 residues. Germline trimming cut 3 bases from V and 0 bases from J; bases unmatched to any gene: 5. Looked up from germline, CDR1 is MNHEY and CDR2 is SVGAGI. Written as DNA, the CDR3 is TGTGCCAGCAGTTATGGACAGGTTCACTCTGGAAACACCATATATTTT. Translation gives CASSYGQVHSGNTIYF.

This clonotype was seen only a few times. The genes are TRBV7-2 and TRBJ1-2; no clear D gene. The CDR3 length is 15 residues. CDR1 and CDR2 (germline): SGHTA, FQGNSA. V lost 1 base to trimming and J lost 4 bases, with 13 bases between them. This chain's CDR3 is CASSLGNSQLYGYTF. The CDR3 nucleotides are TGTGCCAGCAGCTTAGGAAACAGCCAACTCTATGGCTACACCTTC.

The chain has TRBV5-1 and TRBJ2-2; D is possibly TRBD1 (5 bases). Trimming removed 3 bases from V and 0 bases from J, with 9 bases in between. This CDR3 has 15 residues. Looked up from germline, CDR1 is SGHRS and CDR2 is YFSETQ. The CDR3 DNA reads TGCGCCAGCAGCTCGACAGTAGCGAACACCGGGGAGCTGTTTTTT. Protein product: CASSSTVANTGELFF.

This clonotype was seen only a few times. The V and J genes are TRBV27 and TRBJ2-7; a possible D gene is TRBD1 (6 bases). The germline gives CDR1 MNHEY, CDR2 SMNVEV (reference sequence). V gave up 6 bases and J gave up 7 bases, with 19 bases separating them. The length of the CDR3 is 14 residues. The CDR3 here is CASRRLGQFKEQYF. CDR3 DNA sequence: TGTGCCAGCAGGAGATTAGGACAGTTCAAGGAGCAGTACTTC.

This clonotype was recorded only once. The chain joins TRBV28 to TRBJ2-3; the match to TRBD1 covers 7 bases. Germline CDR1 and CDR2: MDHEN and SYDVKM. This CDR3 has 15 amino acids. The V segment lost 4 bases and the J segment 4 bases; nucleotides outside the gene matches: 8. CDR3 loop: CASSWGTAKSDTQYF. CDR3 sequence (DNA): TGTGCCAGCAGTTGGGGGACAGCAAAGTCAGATACGCAGTATTTT.

The V gene is TRBV6-5, the J gene TRBJ2-3; D call uncertain. The CDR3 loop spans 14 amino acids. The ends were cut back, 2 bases at V and 0 bases at J, with 6 bases in the middle. CDR1 and CDR2 (germline): MNHEY, SVGAGI. CDR3 nucleotides: TGTGCCAGCAGTTACCGCGTAAGCACAGATACGCAGTATTTT. Its translation: CASSYRVSTDTQYF.

This chain joins TRBV5-1 and TRBJ2-3, with 10 bases matching TRBD1. The length of the CDR3 is 17 residues. CDR1 and CDR2 (germline): SGHRS, YFSETQ. V was clipped by 4 bases and J by 3 bases; unmatched bases: 11. CDR3 sequence reads: CASSRRDRGQGTDTQYF. CDR3 nucleotides: TGCGCCAGCAGCAGGAGGGACAGGGGCCAAGGGACAGATACGCAGTATTTT.

The chain has TRBV6-1 and TRBJ1-6; D perhaps matches TRBD1 (5 bases). Between the trimmed V and J ends, which lost 3 bases and 7 bases, there was a span of 7 bases. This CDR3 is built from 13 residues. The germline V gene encodes CDR1 MNHNS and CDR2 SASEGT. In DNA, the CDR3 is TGTGCCAGCAGTGACAGACAGAATTCACCCCTCCACTTT. It is translated as CASSDRQNSPLHF.

In its sample, this clonotype was seen a few times. This chain joins TRBV6-1 and TRBJ1-6; a weak D match, TRBD1 (6 bases). The germline V gene encodes CDR1 MNHNS and CDR2 SASEGT. V was shortened by 6 bases and J by 5 bases, with 14 bases between the two germline ends. The CDR3 spans 15 residues. The CDR3: CASRGQDRDNSPLHF. DNA of the CDR3: TGTGCCAGCAGGGGCCAGGACAGAGATAATTCACCCCTCCACTTT.

The sample holds a few counts of this clonotype. The genes are TRBV11-3 and TRBJ1-2; weak D call: TRBD1 (6 bases). The CDR3 has 13 residues. V lost 6 bases and J 4 bases, leaving 12 bases between the germline ends. Per the germline V gene, CDR1 is SGHNT and CDR2 is YENEEA. The CDR3 DNA reads as TGTGCCAGCAGTCGTAGGGGGTCCTATGGCTACACCTTC. This codes for CASSRRGSYGYTF.

V gene TRBV7-2 combines with J gene TRBJ2-5, with TRBD2 matching 10 bases. CDR3 length equals 16 residues. CDR1 and CDR2 (germline): SGHTA, FQGNSA. V was pared by 0 bases and J by 2 bases, with 3 bases of the junction left unmatched. CDR3 sequence: CASSLAASGSQETQYF. In DNA form, the CDR3 reads TGTGCCAGCAGCTTAGCGGCTAGCGGGAGTCAAGAGACCCAGTACTTC.

The chain uses TRBV7-9 and TRBJ2-2; no clear D gene. Trimming took off 1 base at V and 4 bases at J, with 19 bases between the two ends. This CDR3 comprises 18 residues. Germline V gives CDR1 SEHNR, CDR2 FQNEAQ (reference sequence). CDR3 nucleotides: TGTGCCAGCAGCTTAGTAAGGCAAAGGCTCCTAACCACCGGGGAGCTGTTTTTT. It codes for CASSLVRQRLLTTGELFF.

The V and J genes are TRBV9 and TRBJ1-5; D not resolved. There are 15 residues in the CDR3. Trimming stripped 0 bases from V and 0 bases from J, with 7 bases between. From germline, CDR1 is SGDLS and CDR2 YYNGEE. CDR3 sequence (DNA): TGTGCCAGCAGCGTAGCCGGAAATAGCAATCAGCCCCAGCATTTT. Amino acids: CASSVAGNSNQPQHF.

In its sample, this clonotype was seen a few times. CDR3 residues: CASSYPPASPLHF. In nucleotides, the CDR3 is TGTGCCAGCAGCTACCCTCCGGCCTCACCCCTCCACTTT. The V gene is TRBV7-2, the J gene TRBJ1-6; D ambiguous. The CDR3 has 13 amino acids. Germline CDR1 is SGHTA and CDR2 is FQGNSA. Trimming removed 4 bases from V and 10 bases from J, with 11 bases in between.

The V gene is TRBV7-2, the J gene TRBJ2-2; 8 bases align to TRBD1. Unmatched junction bases numbered 5, after V lost 4 bases and J lost 4 bases. There are 15 residues in the CDR3. CDR1 and CDR2 (germline): SGHTA, FQGNSA. The CDR3 loop is CASSSTGAGTGELFF. As DNA, the CDR3 is TGTGCCAGCAGCTCGACAGGGGCTGGCACCGGGGAGCTGTTTTTT. The entire variable domain, with the rest obtained from reference TRBV7-2 and TRBJ2-2, is as follows: GAGVSQSPSNKVTEKGKDVELRCDPISGHTALYWYRQSLGQGLEFLIYFQGNSAPDKSGLPSDRFSAERTGGSVSTLTIQRTQQEDSAVYLCASSSTGAGTGELFFGEGSRLTVL.

This clonotype has just a few counts. The genes are TRBV12-3 or TRBV12-4 and TRBJ1-5; 8 bases are a match to TRBD1. The CDR3 extends over 13 amino acids. The junction had 2 bases not matched to a gene; V was cut back by 5 bases and J by 5 bases. DNA for the CDR3: TGTGCCAGCAGTCTGGACAGGGATCAGCCCCAGCATTTT. Amino acid sequence: CASSLDRDQPQHF.

This clonotype has a single count. The gene calls are TRBV20-1 and TRBJ2-1; TRBD2 aligns across 15 bases. This CDR3 is 19 amino acids long. V lost 4 bases, J lost 0 bases, and 10 bases stayed unmatched. The germline gives CDR1 DFQATT, CDR2 SNEGSKA (reference sequence). CDR3 nucleotides: TGCAGTGCTAAGCCTGTAGGACTAGCGGGGGGGAGCTCCTACAATGAGCAGTTCTTC. Its protein product is CSAKPVGLAGGSSYNEQFF.

This clonotype has just one count. This chain connects TRBV12-3 or TRBV12-4 to TRBJ2-2; D remains unclear. The CDR3 spans 14 residues. Deletions cut 10 bases from V and 3 bases from J, with 15 bases between. CDR3 amino acids: CATPRRTDTGELFF. Written as DNA, the CDR3 is TGTGCCACACCCCGTCGGACCGACACCGGGGAGCTGTTTTTT.

In this sample, this clonotype turned up a few times. The CDR3 DNA follows: TGTGCCACCAGTTCACCGGATCCCCACGAGCAGTACTTC. It yields the protein CATSSPDPHEQYF. V usage is TRBV24-1 and J usage is TRBJ2-7, with D unclear. V was pared by 6 bases and J by 5 bases, with 13 bases between. The CDR3 consists of 13 residues. Germline values: CDR1 KGHDR, CDR2 SFDVKD.

The CDR3 loop is CASSSRGAGANVLTF. The CDR3 region has the DNA TGTGCCAGCAGTTCGAGGGGGGCTGGGGCCAACGTCCTGACTTTC. The rearrangement joins TRBV7-2 to TRBJ2-6; either TRBD1 or TRBD2 may fit D (6 bases each). The CDR3 runs to 15 residues. Germline lookup yields CDR1 SGHTA and CDR2 FQGNSA. Trimming stripped 6 bases from V and 2 bases from J, with 11 bases between.

This clonotype was observed a handful of times. The V and J genes are TRBV7-2 and TRBJ2-5; D possibly corresponds to TRBD2 (7 bases). The ends were cut back, 0 bases at V and 4 bases at J, with 9 bases in the middle. The CDR3 length is 14 residues. Germline-derived CDR1 and CDR2 are SGHTA and FQGNSA. Here the CDR3 reads CASSLAGGPETQYF. CDR3 coding DNA: TGTGCCAGCAGCTTAGCGGGGGGGCCAGAGACCCAGTACTTC.

This sequence joins TRBV19 and TRBJ1-6; D gene unclear. The V gene's germline CDR1 is LNHDA and CDR2 SQIVND (reference sequence). The ends were cut back, 3 bases at V and 9 bases at J, with 15 bases in the middle. The CDR3 runs to 15 residues. CDR3 region: CASSIRTALGSPLHF. The DNA for the CDR3 is TGTGCCAGTAGTATTCGGACCGCGTTGGGTTCACCCCTCCACTTT. Based on the CDR3 plus reference TRBV19 and TRBJ1-6, the full variable domain is DGGITQSPKYLFRKEGQNVTLSCEQNLNHDAMYWYRQDPGQGLRLIYYSQIVNDFQKGDIAEGYSVSREKKESFPLTVTSAQKNPTAFYLCASSIRTALGSPLHFGNGTRLTVT.